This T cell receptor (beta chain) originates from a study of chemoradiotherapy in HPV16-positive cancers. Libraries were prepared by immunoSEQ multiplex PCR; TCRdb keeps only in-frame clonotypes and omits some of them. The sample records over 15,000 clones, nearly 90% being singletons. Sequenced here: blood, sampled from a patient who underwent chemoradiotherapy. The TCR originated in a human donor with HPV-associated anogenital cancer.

CDR3 coding DNA: TGCACCCTGGGGGGGTACAATGAGCAGTTCTTC. Protein sequence: CTLGGYNEQFF. The chain carries TRBV29-1 and TRBJ2-1; 7 bases align to TRBD2. This CDR3 contains 11 residues. Per germline, CDR1 SQVTM and CDR2 ANQGSEA.